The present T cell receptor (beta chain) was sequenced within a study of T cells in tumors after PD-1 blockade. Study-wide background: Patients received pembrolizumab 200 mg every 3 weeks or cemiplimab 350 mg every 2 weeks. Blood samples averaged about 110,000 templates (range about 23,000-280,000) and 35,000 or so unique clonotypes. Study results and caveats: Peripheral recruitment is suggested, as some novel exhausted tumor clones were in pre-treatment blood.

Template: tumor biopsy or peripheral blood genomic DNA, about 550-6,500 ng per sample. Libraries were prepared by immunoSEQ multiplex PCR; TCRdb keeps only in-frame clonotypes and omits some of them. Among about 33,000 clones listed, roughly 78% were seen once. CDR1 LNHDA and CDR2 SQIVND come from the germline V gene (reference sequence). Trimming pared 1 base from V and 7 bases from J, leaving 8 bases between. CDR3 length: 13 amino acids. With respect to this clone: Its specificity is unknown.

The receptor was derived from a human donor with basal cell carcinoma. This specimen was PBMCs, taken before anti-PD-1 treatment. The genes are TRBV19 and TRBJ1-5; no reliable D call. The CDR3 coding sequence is TGTGCCAGTAGTATAGCCCACGGCCAGCCCCAGCATTTT. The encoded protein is CASSIAHGQPQHF.